This is a list of T cell receptor beta chains from one sample in a study of cytomegalovirus exposure and HLA in healthy donors. TCRdb keeps only in-frame clones here, not all; method: immunoSEQ multiplex PCR. The sample consists of 200,000 to 250,000 clones, roughly 88% of them appearing once. Sequencing was performed on PBMCs. These receptor sequences come from a woman in her 30s in good health and CMV-seropositive. CDR3s include the opening cysteine and the closing phenylalanine or tryptophan. A D gene is named only where the DNA matches it firmly. Size is stated for part of the rows, as once, few or many counts, or as a class when the clone is expanded.

-	TRBV6-6	TRBJ2-2	-	TGTGCCAGCGAATCGCGACAGATGAACACCGGGGAGCTGTTTTTT	CASESRQMNTGELFF
-	TRBV28	TRBJ2-7	-	TGTGCCAGCAGTCCGCGCGTAGGGGCCTACGAGCAGTACTTC	CASSPRVGAYEQYF
-	TRBV5-1	TRBJ2-5	-	TGCGCCAGCAGCGCCCAAAGCGGAGGCCAAGAGACCCAGTACTTC	CASSAQSGGQETQYF
-	TRBV28	TRBJ2-5	-	TGTGCCAGCAACACGCGCTTCAGGGAGGAGACCCAGTACTTC	CASNTRFREETQYF
-	TRBV5-1	TRBJ1-3	few	TGCGCCAGCAGCTTGGCCACCTCTGGAAACACCATATATTTT	CASSLATSGNTIYF
TRBD2	TRBV28	TRBJ2-7	-	TGTGCCAGCAGTCGAAGCGGGGGCACCTACGAGCAGTACTTC	CASSRSGGTYEQYF
TRBD2	TRBV27	TRBJ2-3	-	TGTGCCAGCAGACCTAAACTAGCGGGGCAGACAGATACGCAGTATTTT	CASRPKLAGQTDTQYF
-	TRBV7-8	TRBJ2-5	once	TGTGCCAGCAGGCCCCTTGAAGAGACCCAGTACTTC	CASRPLEETQYF
-	TRBV2	TRBJ2-2	-	TGTGCCAGCAGTCGAGGGCCCGGGGAGCTGTTTTTT	CASSRGPGELFF
TRBD1	TRBV28	TRBJ1-2	-	TGTGCCAGCACCGAAGGGGGACAGGGACATAGTGTCGATGGCTACACCTTC	CASTEGGQGHSVDGYTF
TRBD2	TRBV30	TRBJ2-3	-	TGTGCCTGGAATTTGGGGGGGGATACGCAGTATTTT	CAWNLGGDTQYF
TRBD2	TRBV15	TRBJ2-3	-	TGTGCCACCAGCAGAGGAGCGGGGAGCACAGATACGCAGTATTTT	CATSRGAGSTDTQYF
TRBD2	TRBV30	TRBJ2-3	-	TGTGCCTGGAGAGCGGGGGCGAATACAGATACGCAGTATTTT	CAWRAGANTDTQYF
-	TRBV7-9	TRBJ1-2	-	TGTGCCAGCAGCCCCCAGGGTACTAACTATGGCTACACCTTC	CASSPQGTNYGYTF
TRBD1	TRBV27	TRBJ2-2	-	TGTCAGGGACAGTCGAACACCGGGGAGCTGTTTTTT	CQGQSNTGELFF
-	TRBV19	TRBJ1-2	-	TGTGCCAGCTCATCAGGAGGGCCGGGCGTAGGCGGCTACACCTTC	CASSSGGPGVGGYTF
TRBD1	TRBV5-1	TRBJ2-5	-	TGCGCCAGCAGCCCGGGACAGCCCAGGGAGACCCAGTACTTC	CASSPGQPRETQYF
-	TRBV7-6	TRBJ2-1	-	TGTGCCAGCAGCCCCACTGGTGGATCCTACAATGAGCAGTTCTTC	CASSPTGGSYNEQFF
-	TRBV5-1	TRBJ1-2	-	TGCGCCAGCAGCTTCGACAGCCCAAACTATGGCTACACCTTC	CASSFDSPNYGYTF
TRBD2	TRBV9	TRBJ2-3	once	TGTGCCAGCAGCCTCTTGGGGGGGATGGGGGATACGCAGTATTTT	CASSLLGGMGDTQYF